The rows below give T cell receptor beta chains drawn from one sample of a study of PD-1 blockade in classical Hodgkin lymphoma. Sequencing was performed with immunoSEQ multiplex PCR; in TCRdb, only in-frame clones are kept and a portion is missing. In the table there are tens of thousands of clones, 65% to 90% of which are singletons. The sample here was CD4+ T cells from blood, taken before the fourth cycle of nivolumab. The receptors come from a human donor with classical Hodgkin lymphoma. CDR3s include the opening cysteine and the closing phenylalanine or tryptophan. The D gene is left open where the match is weak. The listing skips clone size in some rows; elsewhere it reads once, few, many or a size class.

v_call	j_call	clone_size	d_call	cdr3_nt	cdr3_aa
TRBV9	TRBJ2-3	few	.	TGTGCCAGCAGCGTAGATTACAGCACAGATACGCAGTATTTT	CASSVDYSTDTQYF
TRBV6-5	TRBJ2-1	.	.	TGTGCCAGCAGTCGGCTGGGGGCGAAGTTGAATGAGCAGTTCTTC	CASSRLGAKLNEQFF
TRBV7-2	TRBJ2-3	few	.	TGTGCCAGCAGCTACGGTTATACGCAGTATTTT	CASSYGYTQYF
TRBV29-1	TRBJ1-1	.	.	TGCAGCGGCTCTCGACAGGAATCCTCCGCAGCTTTCTTT	CSGSRQESSAAFF
TRBV6-1	TRBJ1-1	.	.	TGTGCCAGCAGTGAAGGGTTGAACACTGAAGCTTTCTTT	CASSEGLNTEAFF
TRBV7-9	TRBJ2-7	.	.	TGTGCCAGCAGCCTGACGCGGGAGCAGTACTTC	CASSLTREQYF
TRBV18	TRBJ1-1	once	.	TGTGCCAGCTCACTTCATCAGTTAGGAGACACTGAAGCTTTCTTT	CASSLHQLGDTEAFF
TRBV27	TRBJ1-2	.	.	TGTGCCAGCAGTTTAGAGGGTGGAGCTAACTATGGCTACACCTTC	CASSLEGGANYGYTF
TRBV19	TRBJ1-5	.	TRBD1	TGTGCCAGTAGCCCGGACAGGGGACAGCCCCAGCATTTT	CASSPDRGQPQHF
TRBV11-3	TRBJ2-2	.	.	TGTGCCAGCAGCCGGGACCAAACGAACACCGGGGAGCTGTTTTTT	CASSRDQTNTGELFF
TRBV10-2	TRBJ1-5	.	.	TGCGCCAGCAGTGACAGGGCGGTTGTCCAGCCCCAGCATTTT	CASSDRAVVQPQHF
TRBV6-6	TRBJ2-3	.	.	TGTGCCAGCCGGGACCAATCCACAGATACGCAGTATTTT	CASRDQSTDTQYF
TRBV6-1	TRBJ1-2	.	TRBD1	TGTGCCAGCAGTGAATTCGGACAGGGGAACTATGGCTACACCTTC	CASSEFGQGNYGYTF
TRBV18	TRBJ2-2	.	.	TGTGCCAGCTCACCAGGGTTTACCACCGGGGAGCTGTTTTTT	CASSPGFTTGELFF